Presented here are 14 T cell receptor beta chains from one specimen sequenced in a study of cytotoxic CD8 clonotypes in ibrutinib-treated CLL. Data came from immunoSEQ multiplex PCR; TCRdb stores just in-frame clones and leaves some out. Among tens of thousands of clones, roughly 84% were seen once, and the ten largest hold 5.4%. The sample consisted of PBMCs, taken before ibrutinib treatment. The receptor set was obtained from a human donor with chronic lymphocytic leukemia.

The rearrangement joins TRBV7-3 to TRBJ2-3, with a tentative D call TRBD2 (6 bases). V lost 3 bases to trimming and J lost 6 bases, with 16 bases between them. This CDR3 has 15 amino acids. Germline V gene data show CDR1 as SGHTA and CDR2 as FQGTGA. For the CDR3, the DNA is TGTGCCAGCAGCTTTACACCGGGAGTGGGGGATACGCAGTATTTT. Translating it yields CASSFTPGVGDTQYF.

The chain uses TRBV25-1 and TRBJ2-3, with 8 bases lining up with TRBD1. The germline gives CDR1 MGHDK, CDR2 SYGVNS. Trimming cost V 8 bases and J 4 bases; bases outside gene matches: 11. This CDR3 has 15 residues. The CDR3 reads CASGSQGERADTQYF. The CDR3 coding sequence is TGTGCCAGCGGCTCACAGGGGGAAAGGGCAGATACGCAGTATTTT.

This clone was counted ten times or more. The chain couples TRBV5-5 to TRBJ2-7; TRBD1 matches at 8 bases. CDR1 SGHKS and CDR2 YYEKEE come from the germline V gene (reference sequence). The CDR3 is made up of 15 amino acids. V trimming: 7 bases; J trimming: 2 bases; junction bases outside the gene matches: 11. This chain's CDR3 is CASGTSQGVPYEQYF. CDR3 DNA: TGTGCCAGCGGAACCTCACAGGGGGTACCCTACGAGCAGTACTTC. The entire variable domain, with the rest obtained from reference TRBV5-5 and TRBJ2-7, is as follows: DAGVTQSPTHLIKTRGQQVTLRCSPISGHKSVSWYQQVLGQGPQFIFQYYEKEERGRGNFPDRFSARQFPNYSSELNVNALLLGDSALYLCASGTSQGVPYEQYFGPGTRLTVT.

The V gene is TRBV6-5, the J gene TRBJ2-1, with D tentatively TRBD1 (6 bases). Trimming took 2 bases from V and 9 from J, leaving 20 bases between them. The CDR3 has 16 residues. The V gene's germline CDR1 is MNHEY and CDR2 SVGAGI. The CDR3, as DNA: TGTGCCAGCAGTTACCAGGGGAAGGGTTCGTCCGGTGAGCAGTTCTTC. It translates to CASSYQGKGSSGEQFF.

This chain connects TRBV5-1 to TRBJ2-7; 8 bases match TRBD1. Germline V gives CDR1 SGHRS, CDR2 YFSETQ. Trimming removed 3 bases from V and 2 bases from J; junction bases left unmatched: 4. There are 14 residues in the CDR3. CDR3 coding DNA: TGCGCCAGCAGCTCCGGGACAGGACCCTACGAGCAGTACTTC. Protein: CASSSGTGPYEQYF.

CDR3 sequence: CAWSATSGAQETQYF. CDR3 nucleotide sequence: TGTGCCTGGAGTGCGACTAGCGGCGCCCAAGAGACCCAGTACTTC. The V and J genes are TRBV30 and TRBJ2-5, with 9 bases fitting TRBD2. The germline V gene encodes CDR1 GTSNPN and CDR2 SVGIG (reference sequence). CDR3 length equals 15 residues. V was clipped by 1 base and J by 1 base; unmatched bases: 4.

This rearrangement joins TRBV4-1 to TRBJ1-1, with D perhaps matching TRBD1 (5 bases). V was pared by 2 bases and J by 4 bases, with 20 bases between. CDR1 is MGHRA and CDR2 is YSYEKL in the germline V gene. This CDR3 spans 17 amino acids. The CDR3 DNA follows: TGCGCCAGCAGCCAAATTATTATAGGGACGAAGGGCACTGAAGCTTTCTTT. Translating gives CASSQIIIGTKGTEAFF.

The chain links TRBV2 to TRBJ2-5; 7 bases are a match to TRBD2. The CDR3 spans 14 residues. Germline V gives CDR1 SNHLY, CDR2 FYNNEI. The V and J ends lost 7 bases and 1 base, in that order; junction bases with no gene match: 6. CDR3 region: CASKESGAQETQYF. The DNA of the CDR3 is TGTGCCAGCAAGGAAAGCGGGGCCCAAGAGACCCAGTACTTC.

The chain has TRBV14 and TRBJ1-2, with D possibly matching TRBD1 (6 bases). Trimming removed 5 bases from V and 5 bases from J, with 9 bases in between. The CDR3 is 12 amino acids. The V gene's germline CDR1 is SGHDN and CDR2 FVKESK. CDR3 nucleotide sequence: TGTGCCAGCAGCAATGGACAGTATGGCTACACCTTC. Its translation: CASSNGQYGYTF.

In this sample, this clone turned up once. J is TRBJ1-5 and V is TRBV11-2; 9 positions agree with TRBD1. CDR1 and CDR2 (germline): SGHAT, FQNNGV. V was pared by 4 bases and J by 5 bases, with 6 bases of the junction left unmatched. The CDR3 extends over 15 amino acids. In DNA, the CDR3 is TGTGCCAGCAGCTCGGACGGACAGGGGTATCAGCCCCAGCATTTT. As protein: CASSSDGQGYQPQHF.

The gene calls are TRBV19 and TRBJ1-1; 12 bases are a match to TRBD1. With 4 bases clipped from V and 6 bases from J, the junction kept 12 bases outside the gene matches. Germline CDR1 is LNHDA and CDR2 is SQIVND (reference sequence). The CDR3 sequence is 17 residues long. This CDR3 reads CASSTLPGQGARSEAFF. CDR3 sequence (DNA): TGTGCCAGTAGTACCCTACCGGGACAGGGGGCGCGGTCTGAAGCTTTCTTT.

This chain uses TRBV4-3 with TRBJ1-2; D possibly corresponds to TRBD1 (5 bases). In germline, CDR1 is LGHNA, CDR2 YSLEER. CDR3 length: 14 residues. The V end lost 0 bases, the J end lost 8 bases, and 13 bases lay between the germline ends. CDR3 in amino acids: CASSQDSGYGGYTF. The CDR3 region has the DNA TGCGCCAGCAGCCAAGATTCAGGGTACGGCGGCTACACCTTC.

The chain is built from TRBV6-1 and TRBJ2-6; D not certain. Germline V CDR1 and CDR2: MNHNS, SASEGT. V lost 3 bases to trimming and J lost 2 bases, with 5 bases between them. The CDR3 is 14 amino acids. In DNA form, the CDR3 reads TGTGCCAGCAGTGAGGGTCCTGGGGCCAACGTCCTGACTTTC. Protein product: CASSEGPGANVLTF.

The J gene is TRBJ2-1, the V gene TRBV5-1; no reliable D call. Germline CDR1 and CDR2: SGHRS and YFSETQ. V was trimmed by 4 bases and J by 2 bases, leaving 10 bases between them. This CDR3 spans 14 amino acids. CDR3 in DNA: TGCGCCAGCAGCCCCCCGGGCCCCTACAATGAGCAGTTCTTC. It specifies CASSPPGPYNEQFF.